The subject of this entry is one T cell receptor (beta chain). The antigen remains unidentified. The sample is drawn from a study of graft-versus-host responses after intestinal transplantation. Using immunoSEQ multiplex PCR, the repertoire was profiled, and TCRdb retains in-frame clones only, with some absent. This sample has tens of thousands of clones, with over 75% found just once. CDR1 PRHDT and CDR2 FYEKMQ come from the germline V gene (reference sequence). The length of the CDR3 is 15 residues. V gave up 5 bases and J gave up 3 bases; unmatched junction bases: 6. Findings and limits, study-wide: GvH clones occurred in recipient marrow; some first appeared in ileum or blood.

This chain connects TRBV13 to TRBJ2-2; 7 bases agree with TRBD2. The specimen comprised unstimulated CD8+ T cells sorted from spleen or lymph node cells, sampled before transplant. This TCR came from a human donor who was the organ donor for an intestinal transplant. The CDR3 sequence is CASSRGTMYTGELFF. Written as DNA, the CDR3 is TGTGCCAGCAGCCGAGGGACTATGTACACCGGGGAGCTGTTTTTT.